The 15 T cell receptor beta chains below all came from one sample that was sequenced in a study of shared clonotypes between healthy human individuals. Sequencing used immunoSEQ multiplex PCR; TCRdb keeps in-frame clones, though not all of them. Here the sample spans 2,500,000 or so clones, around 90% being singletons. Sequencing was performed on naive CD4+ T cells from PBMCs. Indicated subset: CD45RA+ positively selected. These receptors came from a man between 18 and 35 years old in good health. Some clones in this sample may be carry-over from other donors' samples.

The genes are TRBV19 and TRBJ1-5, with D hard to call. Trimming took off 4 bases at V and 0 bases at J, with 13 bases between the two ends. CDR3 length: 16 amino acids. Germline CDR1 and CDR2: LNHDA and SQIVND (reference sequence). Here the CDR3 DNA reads TGTGCCAGTAGTACCGGGAGTATCTATAGCAATCAGCCCCAGCATTTT. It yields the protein CASSTGSIYSNQPQHF.

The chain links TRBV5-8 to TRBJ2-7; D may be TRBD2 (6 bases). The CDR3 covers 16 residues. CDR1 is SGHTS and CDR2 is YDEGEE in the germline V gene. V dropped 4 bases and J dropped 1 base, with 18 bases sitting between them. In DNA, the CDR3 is TGTGCCAGCAGCCCGCCTTGGGGGAGGAATTCCTACGAGCAGTACTTC. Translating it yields CASSPPWGRNSYEQYF.

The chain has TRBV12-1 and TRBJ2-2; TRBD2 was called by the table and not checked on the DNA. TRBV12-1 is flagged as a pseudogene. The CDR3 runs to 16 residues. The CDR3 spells CASSFGLAAFTGELFF. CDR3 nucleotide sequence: TGTGCCAGCAGCTTCGGGCTAGCGGCTTTCACCGGGGAGCTGTTTTTT.

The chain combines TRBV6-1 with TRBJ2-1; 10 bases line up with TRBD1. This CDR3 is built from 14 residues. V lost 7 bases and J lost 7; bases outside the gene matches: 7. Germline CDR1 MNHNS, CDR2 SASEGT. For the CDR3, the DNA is TGTGCCAGCACGGACAGGGGGTTATTGAATGAGCAGTTCTTC. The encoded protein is CASTDRGLLNEQFF.

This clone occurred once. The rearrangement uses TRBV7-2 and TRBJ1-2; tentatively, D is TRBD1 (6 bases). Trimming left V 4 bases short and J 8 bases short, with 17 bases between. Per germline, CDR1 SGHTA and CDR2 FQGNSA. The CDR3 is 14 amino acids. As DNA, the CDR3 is TGTGCCAGCAGCTCGCAAGTAGGGGGGGACGGCTACACCTTC. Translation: CASSSQVGGDGYTF. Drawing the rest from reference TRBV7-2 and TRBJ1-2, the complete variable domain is GAGVSQSPSNKVTEKGKDVELRCDPISGHTALYWYRQSLGQGLEFLIYFQGNSAPDKSGLPSDRFSAERTGGSVSTLTIQRTQQEDSAVYLCASSSQVGGDGYTFGSGTRLTVV.

The CDR3 loop reads CASKETGIYEQYF. The DNA for the CDR3 is TGCGCCAGCAAGGAGACAGGGATTTACGAGCAGTACTTC. This rearrangement joins TRBV5-1 to TRBJ2-7, with 7 bases aligning to TRBD1. This CDR3 is 13 amino acids long. Trimming took 6 bases from V and 4 from J; bases not matched to a gene: 7. CDR1 SGHRS and CDR2 YFSETQ come from the germline V gene.

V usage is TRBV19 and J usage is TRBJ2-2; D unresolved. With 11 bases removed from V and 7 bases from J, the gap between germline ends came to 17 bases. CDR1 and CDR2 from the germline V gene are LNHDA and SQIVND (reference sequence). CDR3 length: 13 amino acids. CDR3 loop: CAGRRSGGGELFF. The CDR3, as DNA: TGTGCCGGCAGGCGCTCTGGCGGCGGGGAGCTGTTTTTT. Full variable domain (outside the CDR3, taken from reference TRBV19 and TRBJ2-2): DGGITQSPKYLFRKEGQNVTLSCEQNLNHDAMYWYRQDPGQGLRLIYYSQIVNDFQKGDIAEGYSVSREKKESFPLTVTSAQKNPTAFYLCAGRRSGGGELFFGEGSRLTVL.

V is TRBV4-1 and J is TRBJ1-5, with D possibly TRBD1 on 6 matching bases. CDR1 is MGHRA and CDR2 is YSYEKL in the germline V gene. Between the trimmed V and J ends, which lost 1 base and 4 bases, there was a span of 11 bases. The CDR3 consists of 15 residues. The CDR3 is CASSQVWTENQPQHF. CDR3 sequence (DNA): TGCGCCAGCAGCCAAGTTTGGACAGAGAATCAGCCCCAGCATTTT.

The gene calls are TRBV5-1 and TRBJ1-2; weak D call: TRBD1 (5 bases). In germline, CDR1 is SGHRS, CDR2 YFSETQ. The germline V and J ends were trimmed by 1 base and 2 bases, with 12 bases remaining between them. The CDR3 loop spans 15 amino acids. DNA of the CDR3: TGCGCCAGCAGCTTGCGAGGGGTGGGGAACTATGGCTACACCTTC. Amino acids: CASSLRGVGNYGYTF.

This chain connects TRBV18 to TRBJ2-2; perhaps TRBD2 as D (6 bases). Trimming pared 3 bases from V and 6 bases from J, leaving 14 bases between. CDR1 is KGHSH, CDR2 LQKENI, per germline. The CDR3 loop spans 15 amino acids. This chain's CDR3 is CASSPTGVMAGELFF. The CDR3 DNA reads TGTGCCAGCTCACCCACGGGGGTGATGGCCGGGGAGCTGTTTTTT. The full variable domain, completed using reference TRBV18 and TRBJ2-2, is NAGVMQNPRHLVRRRGQEARLRCSPMKGHSHVYWYRQLPEEGLKFMVYLQKENIIDESGMPKERFSAEFPKEGPSILRIQQVVRGDSAAYFCASSPTGVMAGELFFGEGSRLTVL.

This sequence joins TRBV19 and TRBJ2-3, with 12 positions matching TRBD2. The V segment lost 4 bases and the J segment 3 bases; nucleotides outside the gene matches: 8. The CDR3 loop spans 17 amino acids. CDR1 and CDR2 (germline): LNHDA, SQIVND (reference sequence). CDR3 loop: CASSRKKGLAGTDTQYF. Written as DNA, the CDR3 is TGTGCCAGTAGTAGGAAAAAAGGACTAGCGGGGACAGATACGCAGTATTTT.

CDR3 sequence reads: CASSFGRMNTEAFF. Here the CDR3 DNA reads TGTGCCAGCAGCTTTGGACGGATGAACACTGAAGCTTTCTTT. The V call is TRBV7-9, the J call TRBJ1-1; D gene uncertain. The CDR3 is made up of 14 amino acids. Germline CDR1 SEHNR, CDR2 FQNEAQ (reference sequence). With 3 bases removed from V and 0 bases from J, the gap between germline ends came to 8 bases.

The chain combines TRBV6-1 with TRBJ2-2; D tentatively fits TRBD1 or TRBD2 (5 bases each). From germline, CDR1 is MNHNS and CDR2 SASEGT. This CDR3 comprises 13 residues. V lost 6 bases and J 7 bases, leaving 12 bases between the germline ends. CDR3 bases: TGTGCCAGCAGCGGGGCAATCCTCGGGGAGCTGTTTTTT. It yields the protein CASSGAILGELFF.

CDR3 in DNA: TGTGCCAGCAGCCCTGTTTTTAGGAGCCCGGAGAAGACCCAGTACTTC. It encodes CASSPVFRSPEKTQYF. The chain couples TRBV7-9 to TRBJ2-5, with D uncertain. This CDR3 comprises 16 residues. CDR1 and CDR2 from the germline V gene are SEHNR and FQNEAQ (reference sequence). Trimming took off 5 bases at V and 6 bases at J, with 22 bases between the two ends.

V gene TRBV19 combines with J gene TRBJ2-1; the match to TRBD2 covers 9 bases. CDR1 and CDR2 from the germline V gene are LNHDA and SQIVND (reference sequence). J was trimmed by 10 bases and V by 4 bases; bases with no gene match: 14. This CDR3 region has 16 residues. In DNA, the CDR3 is TGTGCCAGTAGTAGCCATAGCGGGAGTGCAGTTGGGGAGCAGTTCTTC. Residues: CASSSHSGSAVGEQFF. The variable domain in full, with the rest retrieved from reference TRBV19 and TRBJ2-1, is DGGITQSPKYLFRKEGQNVTLSCEQNLNHDAMYWYRQDPGQGLRLIYYSQIVNDFQKGDIAEGYSVSREKKESFPLTVTSAQKNPTAFYLCASSSHSGSAVGEQFFGPGTRLTVL.